These 30 T cell receptor beta chains were all obtained from the same sample, sequenced in a study of CD8+CD57+ T cells in acquired aplastic anemia. The study profiled TCR beta VDJ and CDR3 using genomic DNA as template. TCRdb re-called the reads through MiXCR, storing one row per CDR3 protein. This sample carries under 200,000 distinct CDR3 sequences, 40% to 60% of them seen once, and the ten largest clones take more than 30%. Patients sequenced had flow cytometry evidence of CD8+CD57+ cell expansion. The sequencing input was sorted CD4+, CD8+, or CD8+CD57+ T cells (not recorded which) from PBMCs. The receptors were sampled from a human donor with aplastic anemia.

There are many counts of this clonotype. CDR3 sequence (DNA): TGTGCCAGCAGCTTATTCTGGTACGAGCAGTACTTC. It translates to CASSLFWYEQYF. The V and J genes are TRBV7-9 and TRBJ2-7; no firm D call. Trimming pared 2 bases from V and 4 bases from J, leaving 6 bases between. CDR1 and CDR2 from the germline V gene are SEHNR and FQNEAQ (reference sequence). The CDR3 totals 12 residues. The full variable domain, with the rest looked up from reference TRBV7-9 and TRBJ2-7, is DTGVSQNPRHKITKRGQNVTFRCDPISEHNRLYWYRQTLGQGPEFLTYFQNEAQLEKSRLLSDRFSAERPKGSFSTLEIQRTEQGDSAMYLCASSLFWYEQYFGPGTRLTVT.

This clonotype was found many times. The chain uses TRBV11-2 and TRBJ1-1; D is possibly TRBD1 (5 bases). CDR1 is SGHAT, CDR2 FQNNGV, per germline. Trimming took off 3 bases at V and 0 bases at J, with 8 bases between the two ends. The CDR3 sequence is 14 residues long. CDR3 sequence: CASSLGPMNTEAFF. CDR3 in DNA: TGTGCCAGCAGCTTGGGGCCAATGAACACTGAAGCTTTCTTT.

The chain has TRBV30 and TRBJ2-6, with D unresolved. Germline CDR1 reads GTSNPN; CDR2 reads SVGIG (reference sequence). The CDR3 contains 15 residues. V was clipped by 4 bases and J by 0 bases, with 10 bases between them. The CDR3 is CAWNPFSSGANVLTF. The CDR3 DNA reads as TGTGCCTGGAACCCGTTTTCCTCTGGGGCCAACGTCCTGACTTTC.

This rearrangement joins TRBV29-1 to TRBJ2-7; 8 bases map to TRBD1. V was pared by 4 bases and J by 6 bases, with 8 bases of the junction left unmatched. The length of the CDR3 is 13 residues. Germline-derived CDR1 and CDR2 are SQVTM and ANQGSEA. CDR3 in DNA: TGCAGCGTTGCAGACAGGGGAATTGGCGAGCAGTACTTC. Its translation: CSVADRGIGEQYF.

The chain carries TRBV11-1 and TRBJ2-3, with 9 bases lining up with TRBD2. Germline CDR1 SGHAT, CDR2 FQDESV (reference sequence). Trimming cost V 5 bases and J 1 base; bases outside gene matches: 4. The CDR3 has 15 residues. For the CDR3, the DNA is TGTGCCAGCAGCCAACCTAGCGGGGGCACAGATACGCAGTATTTT. Its protein product is CASSQPSGGTDTQYF. Full variable domain (rest looked up from reference TRBV11-1 and TRBJ2-3): EAEVAQSPRYKITEKSQAVAFWCDPISGHATLYWYRQILGQGPELLVQFQDESVVDDSQLPKDRFSAERLKGVDSTLKIQPAELGDSAMYLCASSQPSGGTDTQYFGPGTRLTVL.

A few counts support this clonotype. The CDR3 reads CASSLPAGQETQYF. CDR3 coding DNA: TGTGCCAGCAGTCTTCCCGCAGGACAGGAGACCCAGTACTTC. The V gene is TRBV28, the J gene TRBJ2-5; D is perhaps TRBD1 (6 bases). This CDR3 contains 14 residues. CDR1 MDHEN and CDR2 SYDVKM come from the germline V gene. V was cut by 5 bases and J by 5 bases, with 15 bases left in between.

This chain uses TRBV9 with TRBJ2-3; D not certain. V was shortened by 4 bases and J by 6 bases, with 9 bases between the two germline ends. The CDR3 sequence is 12 residues long. Germline-derived CDR1 and CDR2 are SGDLS and YYNGEE. The DNA of the CDR3 is TGTGCCAGCAGCCAGCCCGCGGATACGCAGTATTTT. Translated, it gives CASSQPADTQYF. The full variable domain, in which reference TRBV9 and TRBJ2-3 provide the parts outside the CDR3, is DSGVTQTPKHLITATGQRVTLRCSPRSGDLSVYWYQQSLDQGLQFLIQYYNGEERAKGNILERFSAQQFPDLHSELNLSSLELGDSALYFCASSQPADTQYFGPGTRLTVL.

In its sample, this clonotype was seen many times. The V call is TRBV24-1, the J call TRBJ2-2; TRBD1 might be the D (6 bases). CDR1 and CDR2 from the germline V gene are KGHDR and SFDVKD. The CDR3 is made up of 18 amino acids. V lost 1 base to trimming and J lost 0 bases, with 14 bases between them. CDR3 sequence: CATSDFAWDTANTGELFF. For the CDR3, the DNA is TGTGCCACCAGTGATTTCGCCTGGGACACCGCGAACACCGGGGAGCTGTTTTTT.

Comment on this clonotype: Given a much more abundant clone one base away, this may be a read error. The V gene is TRBV7-8, the J gene TRBJ1-5; unclear D gene. This CDR3 has 13 amino acids. Germline V CDR1 and CDR2: SGHVS, FQNEAQ. In DNA, the CDR3 is TGCGCCAGCAGCCAAGGCTTCCGCCAGCCCCAGCATTTT. This sequence encodes CASSQGFRQPQHF.

As regards this clonotype: A much larger clonotype is one base distant, so this may be a read error. The V and J genes are TRBV4-1 and TRBJ1-1; D call uncertain. Germline V gene sequence: CDR1 MGHRA, CDR2 YSYEKL. CDR3 length equals 14 residues. CDR3 protein: CTSSQVTENTEAFF. Here the CDR3 DNA reads TGCACCAGCAGCCAAGTTACAGAGAACACTGAAGCTTTCTTT.

In this sample, this clonotype turned up many times. The chain employs TRBV14 and TRBJ2-5; possibly TRBD1 for D (6 bases). The germline V gene encodes CDR1 SGHDN and CDR2 FVKESK. The V and J ends lost 1 base and 5 bases respectively, with 20 bases between them. This CDR3 has 17 amino acids. CDR3: CASSQVASVGQWETQYF. CDR3 sequence (DNA): TGTGCCAGCAGCCAAGTCGCTTCGGTCGGACAGTGGGAGACCCAGTACTTC.

The chain joins TRBV7-2 to TRBJ2-3; 9 nucleotides line up with TRBD1. The V gene's germline CDR1 is SGHTA and CDR2 FQGNSA. The junction had 3 bases not matched to a gene; V was cut back by 1 base and J by 4 bases. The CDR3 consists of 15 residues. CDR3 bases: TGTGCCAGCAGCTTAGGGGACAGGGTTGCAGATACGCAGTATTTT. This encodes CASSLGDRVADTQYF.

This chain connects TRBV4-1 to TRBJ2-7; 9 positions agree with TRBD1. V was pared by 1 base and J by 4 bases, with 5 bases of the junction left unmatched. Per germline, CDR1 MGHRA and CDR2 YSYEKL. The CDR3 is 15 amino acids. The CDR3 spells CASSQGGGQGYEQYF. The CDR3 DNA is TGCGCCAGCAGCCAAGGTGGCGGACAGGGGTACGAGCAGTACTTC.

This chain connects TRBV10-3 to TRBJ2-5; 9 positions match TRBD1. Germline trimming cut 6 bases from V and 5 bases from J; bases unmatched to any gene: 7. CDR1 and CDR2 from the germline V gene are ENHRY and SYGVKD. The CDR3 is made up of 14 amino acids. The CDR3 coding sequence is TGTGCCATCAGCACAGGGGGCGCGGGGGAGACCCAGTACTTC. It yields the protein CAISTGGAGETQYF.

This clonotype has just one count. The V gene is TRBV5-6, the J gene TRBJ1-6, with TRBD1 identical over 12 bases. The germline gives CDR1 SGHDT, CDR2 YYEEEE. The CDR3 loop spans 17 amino acids. The V gene end was trimmed by 1 base and the J gene end by 8 bases; junction bases not matched to a gene: 7. The CDR3 DNA reads as TGTGCCAGCAGCTTGTTTGGGACAGGGGGCATGTATTCACCCCTCCACTTT. The encoded protein is CASSLFGTGGMYSPLHF.

This clonotype was detected ten times or more. The chain has TRBV7-9 and TRBJ2-7; D is ambiguous. Germline assignment: CDR1 SEHNR and CDR2 FQNEAQ (reference sequence). The CDR3 is 13 amino acids. V shed 5 bases and J shed 5 bases, with 13 bases lying between them. CDR3 sequence (DNA): TGTGCCAGCAGCCCAGAGAAGGGTGACGAGCAGTACTTC. Its translation: CASSPEKGDEQYF. Full variable domain (rest looked up from reference TRBV7-9 and TRBJ2-7): DTGVSQNPRHKITKRGQNVTFRCDPISEHNRLYWYRQTLGQGPEFLTYFQNEAQLEKSRLLSDRFSAERPKGSFSTLEIQRTEQGDSAMYLCASSPEKGDEQYFGPGTRLTVT.

This clonotype has a count of ten or more. The chain combines TRBV12-3 or TRBV12-4 with TRBJ1-1, with unresolved D. This CDR3 comprises 14 residues. V was shortened by 4 bases and J by 1 base, with 10 bases between the two germline ends. CDR3 region: CASSYAAANTEAFF. DNA of the CDR3: TGTGCCAGCAGTTACGCGGCGGCGAACACTGAAGCTTTCTTT.

The V and J genes are TRBV10-3 and TRBJ1-2; D is unresolved. This CDR3 spans 12 amino acids. Germline V gives CDR1 ENHRY, CDR2 SYGVKD. Trimming shortened V by 4 bases and J by 2 bases, and 5 bases separated the two germline ends. CDR3 residues: CAISGVNYGYTF. As DNA, the CDR3 is TGTGCCATCAGTGGTGTAAACTATGGCTACACCTTC.

The rearrangement joins TRBV15 to TRBJ2-1; 11 nucleotides match TRBD2. V gave up 0 bases and J gave up 0 bases; unmatched junction bases: 1. The germline V gene has CDR1 LNHNV and CDR2 YYDKDF (reference sequence). This CDR3 comprises 17 residues. CDR3 DNA: TGTGCCACCAGCAGAGAGACTAGCGGGAACTCCTACAATGAGCAGTTCTTC. This encodes CATSRETSGNSYNEQFF.

This sequence joins TRBV18 and TRBJ1-2, with D maybe TRBD1 (5 bases). The CDR3 is made up of 14 amino acids. Germline V lookup: CDR1 KGHSH, CDR2 LQKENI. The germline V and J ends were trimmed by 2 bases and 8 bases, with 15 bases remaining between them. CDR3 protein: CASSPSGRAEGYTF. As DNA, the CDR3 is TGTGCCAGCTCACCATCAGGGAGGGCAGAAGGCTACACCTTC. The full variable domain, its missing parts supplied by reference TRBV18 and TRBJ1-2, is NAGVMQNPRHLVRRRGQEARLRCSPMKGHSHVYWYRQLPEEGLKFMVYLQKENIIDESGMPKERFSAEFPKEGPSILRIQQVVRGDSAAYFCASSPSGRAEGYTFGSGTRLTVV.

This clonotype appeared many times. The V call is TRBV20-1, the J call TRBJ2-1; 12 bases fit TRBD2. The germline gives CDR1 DFQATT, CDR2 SNEGSKA (reference sequence). V trimming: 6 bases; J trimming: 5 bases; junction bases outside the gene matches: 2. The CDR3 totals 13 residues. The CDR3 coding sequence is TGCAGTGCGCGACTAGCGGGAGACAATGAGCAGTTCTTC. The encoded protein is CSARLAGDNEQFF.

Comments on this clonotype: This clone may be a read error of a much larger clone one base away. The rearrangement joins TRBV11-2 to TRBJ2-1; weak D call: TRBD2 (6 bases). The length of the CDR3 is 16 residues. Looked up from germline, CDR1 is SGHAT and CDR2 is FQNNGV. DNA for the CDR3: TGTGCCAGCAGCTTAGTAGGGACTTCTCTGTACAATGAGCGGTTCTTC. This sequence encodes CASSLVGTSLYNERFF.

The chain joins TRBV7-9 to TRBJ2-7, with D possibly being TRBD1 (6 bases). This CDR3 has 12 residues. Trimming left V 5 bases short and J 5 bases short, with 10 bases between. Germline assignment: CDR1 SEHNR and CDR2 FQNEAQ (reference sequence). The CDR3 loop is CASSLRQDEQYF. CDR3 in DNA: TGTGCCAGCAGCCTCCGACAGGACGAGCAGTACTTC.

This clonotype came up many times. V and J are TRBV24-1 and TRBJ1-2, with a possible D match to TRBD1 (5 bases). The CDR3 totals 14 residues. CDR1 and CDR2 (germline): KGHDR, SFDVKD. Trimming left V 2 bases short and J 5 bases short, with 11 bases between. This CDR3 is CATSDSGTAYGYTF. The CDR3 region has the DNA TGTGCCACCAGTGATTCCGGGACGGCTTATGGCTACACCTTC.

This clonotype has just a few counts. The rearrangement uses TRBV30 and TRBJ2-4; possibly TRBD1 or TRBD2 for D (6 bases each). The CDR3 runs 14 residues. Germline lookup yields CDR1 GTSNPN and CDR2 SVGIG (reference sequence). The V end was cut by 2 bases, the J end by 8 bases, with 16 bases between. The CDR3 here is CAWSPDGGGDIQYF. The CDR3 DNA sequence: TGTGCCTGGAGTCCCGACGGGGGCGGGGACATTCAGTACTTC.

The gene calls are TRBV6-1 and TRBJ2-7; TRBD2 matches 11 bases. The V gene end was trimmed by 3 bases and the J gene end by 5 bases; junction bases not matched to a gene: 0. CDR3 length: 13 amino acids. In germline, CDR1 is MNHNS, CDR2 SASEGT. The CDR3 DNA reads TGTGCCAGCAGTGAGGGACTAGCGGACGAGCAGTACTTC. Encoded protein: CASSEGLADEQYF.

The chain has TRBV24-1 and TRBJ2-5; D is unclear. The V gene lost 5 bases and the J gene lost 2 bases, with 11 bases spanning the gap. The CDR3 runs to 14 residues. Germline CDR1 is KGHDR and CDR2 is SFDVKD. The CDR3 region is CATSARQAQETQYF. As DNA, the CDR3 is TGTGCCACCAGTGCTCGGCAGGCGCAAGAGACCCAGTACTTC.

The chain links TRBV14 to TRBJ2-7; TRBD1 aligns across 10 bases. V lost 1 base and J lost 2; bases outside the gene matches: 5. Germline-derived CDR1 and CDR2 are SGHDN and FVKESK. This CDR3 region has 16 residues. The CDR3 DNA is TGTGCCAGCAGCCAAGGTCTCGGACAGGGGGCCTACGAGCAGTACTTC. Protein sequence: CASSQGLGQGAYEQYF.

This chain connects TRBV24-1 to TRBJ2-1; TRBD2 aligns across 8 bases. This CDR3 comprises 15 residues. After removal of 4 bases from V and 9 bases from J, the junction contained 10 bases not matched to a gene. Germline V CDR1 and CDR2: KGHDR, SFDVKD. CDR3 sequence reads: CATSELGLEFAEQFF. In nucleotides, the CDR3 is TGTGCCACCAGTGAGTTGGGACTAGAGTTCGCTGAGCAGTTCTTC.

This sequence joins TRBV27 and TRBJ2-7; no clear D gene. Germline V gene data show CDR1 as MNHEY and CDR2 as SMNVEV (reference sequence). There are 14 residues in the CDR3. Trimming pared 4 bases from V and 6 bases from J, leaving 16 bases between. The CDR3 reads CASSSSGTDPEQYF. In DNA form, the CDR3 reads TGTGCCAGCAGTTCCTCCGGAACAGACCCCGAGCAGTACTTC.